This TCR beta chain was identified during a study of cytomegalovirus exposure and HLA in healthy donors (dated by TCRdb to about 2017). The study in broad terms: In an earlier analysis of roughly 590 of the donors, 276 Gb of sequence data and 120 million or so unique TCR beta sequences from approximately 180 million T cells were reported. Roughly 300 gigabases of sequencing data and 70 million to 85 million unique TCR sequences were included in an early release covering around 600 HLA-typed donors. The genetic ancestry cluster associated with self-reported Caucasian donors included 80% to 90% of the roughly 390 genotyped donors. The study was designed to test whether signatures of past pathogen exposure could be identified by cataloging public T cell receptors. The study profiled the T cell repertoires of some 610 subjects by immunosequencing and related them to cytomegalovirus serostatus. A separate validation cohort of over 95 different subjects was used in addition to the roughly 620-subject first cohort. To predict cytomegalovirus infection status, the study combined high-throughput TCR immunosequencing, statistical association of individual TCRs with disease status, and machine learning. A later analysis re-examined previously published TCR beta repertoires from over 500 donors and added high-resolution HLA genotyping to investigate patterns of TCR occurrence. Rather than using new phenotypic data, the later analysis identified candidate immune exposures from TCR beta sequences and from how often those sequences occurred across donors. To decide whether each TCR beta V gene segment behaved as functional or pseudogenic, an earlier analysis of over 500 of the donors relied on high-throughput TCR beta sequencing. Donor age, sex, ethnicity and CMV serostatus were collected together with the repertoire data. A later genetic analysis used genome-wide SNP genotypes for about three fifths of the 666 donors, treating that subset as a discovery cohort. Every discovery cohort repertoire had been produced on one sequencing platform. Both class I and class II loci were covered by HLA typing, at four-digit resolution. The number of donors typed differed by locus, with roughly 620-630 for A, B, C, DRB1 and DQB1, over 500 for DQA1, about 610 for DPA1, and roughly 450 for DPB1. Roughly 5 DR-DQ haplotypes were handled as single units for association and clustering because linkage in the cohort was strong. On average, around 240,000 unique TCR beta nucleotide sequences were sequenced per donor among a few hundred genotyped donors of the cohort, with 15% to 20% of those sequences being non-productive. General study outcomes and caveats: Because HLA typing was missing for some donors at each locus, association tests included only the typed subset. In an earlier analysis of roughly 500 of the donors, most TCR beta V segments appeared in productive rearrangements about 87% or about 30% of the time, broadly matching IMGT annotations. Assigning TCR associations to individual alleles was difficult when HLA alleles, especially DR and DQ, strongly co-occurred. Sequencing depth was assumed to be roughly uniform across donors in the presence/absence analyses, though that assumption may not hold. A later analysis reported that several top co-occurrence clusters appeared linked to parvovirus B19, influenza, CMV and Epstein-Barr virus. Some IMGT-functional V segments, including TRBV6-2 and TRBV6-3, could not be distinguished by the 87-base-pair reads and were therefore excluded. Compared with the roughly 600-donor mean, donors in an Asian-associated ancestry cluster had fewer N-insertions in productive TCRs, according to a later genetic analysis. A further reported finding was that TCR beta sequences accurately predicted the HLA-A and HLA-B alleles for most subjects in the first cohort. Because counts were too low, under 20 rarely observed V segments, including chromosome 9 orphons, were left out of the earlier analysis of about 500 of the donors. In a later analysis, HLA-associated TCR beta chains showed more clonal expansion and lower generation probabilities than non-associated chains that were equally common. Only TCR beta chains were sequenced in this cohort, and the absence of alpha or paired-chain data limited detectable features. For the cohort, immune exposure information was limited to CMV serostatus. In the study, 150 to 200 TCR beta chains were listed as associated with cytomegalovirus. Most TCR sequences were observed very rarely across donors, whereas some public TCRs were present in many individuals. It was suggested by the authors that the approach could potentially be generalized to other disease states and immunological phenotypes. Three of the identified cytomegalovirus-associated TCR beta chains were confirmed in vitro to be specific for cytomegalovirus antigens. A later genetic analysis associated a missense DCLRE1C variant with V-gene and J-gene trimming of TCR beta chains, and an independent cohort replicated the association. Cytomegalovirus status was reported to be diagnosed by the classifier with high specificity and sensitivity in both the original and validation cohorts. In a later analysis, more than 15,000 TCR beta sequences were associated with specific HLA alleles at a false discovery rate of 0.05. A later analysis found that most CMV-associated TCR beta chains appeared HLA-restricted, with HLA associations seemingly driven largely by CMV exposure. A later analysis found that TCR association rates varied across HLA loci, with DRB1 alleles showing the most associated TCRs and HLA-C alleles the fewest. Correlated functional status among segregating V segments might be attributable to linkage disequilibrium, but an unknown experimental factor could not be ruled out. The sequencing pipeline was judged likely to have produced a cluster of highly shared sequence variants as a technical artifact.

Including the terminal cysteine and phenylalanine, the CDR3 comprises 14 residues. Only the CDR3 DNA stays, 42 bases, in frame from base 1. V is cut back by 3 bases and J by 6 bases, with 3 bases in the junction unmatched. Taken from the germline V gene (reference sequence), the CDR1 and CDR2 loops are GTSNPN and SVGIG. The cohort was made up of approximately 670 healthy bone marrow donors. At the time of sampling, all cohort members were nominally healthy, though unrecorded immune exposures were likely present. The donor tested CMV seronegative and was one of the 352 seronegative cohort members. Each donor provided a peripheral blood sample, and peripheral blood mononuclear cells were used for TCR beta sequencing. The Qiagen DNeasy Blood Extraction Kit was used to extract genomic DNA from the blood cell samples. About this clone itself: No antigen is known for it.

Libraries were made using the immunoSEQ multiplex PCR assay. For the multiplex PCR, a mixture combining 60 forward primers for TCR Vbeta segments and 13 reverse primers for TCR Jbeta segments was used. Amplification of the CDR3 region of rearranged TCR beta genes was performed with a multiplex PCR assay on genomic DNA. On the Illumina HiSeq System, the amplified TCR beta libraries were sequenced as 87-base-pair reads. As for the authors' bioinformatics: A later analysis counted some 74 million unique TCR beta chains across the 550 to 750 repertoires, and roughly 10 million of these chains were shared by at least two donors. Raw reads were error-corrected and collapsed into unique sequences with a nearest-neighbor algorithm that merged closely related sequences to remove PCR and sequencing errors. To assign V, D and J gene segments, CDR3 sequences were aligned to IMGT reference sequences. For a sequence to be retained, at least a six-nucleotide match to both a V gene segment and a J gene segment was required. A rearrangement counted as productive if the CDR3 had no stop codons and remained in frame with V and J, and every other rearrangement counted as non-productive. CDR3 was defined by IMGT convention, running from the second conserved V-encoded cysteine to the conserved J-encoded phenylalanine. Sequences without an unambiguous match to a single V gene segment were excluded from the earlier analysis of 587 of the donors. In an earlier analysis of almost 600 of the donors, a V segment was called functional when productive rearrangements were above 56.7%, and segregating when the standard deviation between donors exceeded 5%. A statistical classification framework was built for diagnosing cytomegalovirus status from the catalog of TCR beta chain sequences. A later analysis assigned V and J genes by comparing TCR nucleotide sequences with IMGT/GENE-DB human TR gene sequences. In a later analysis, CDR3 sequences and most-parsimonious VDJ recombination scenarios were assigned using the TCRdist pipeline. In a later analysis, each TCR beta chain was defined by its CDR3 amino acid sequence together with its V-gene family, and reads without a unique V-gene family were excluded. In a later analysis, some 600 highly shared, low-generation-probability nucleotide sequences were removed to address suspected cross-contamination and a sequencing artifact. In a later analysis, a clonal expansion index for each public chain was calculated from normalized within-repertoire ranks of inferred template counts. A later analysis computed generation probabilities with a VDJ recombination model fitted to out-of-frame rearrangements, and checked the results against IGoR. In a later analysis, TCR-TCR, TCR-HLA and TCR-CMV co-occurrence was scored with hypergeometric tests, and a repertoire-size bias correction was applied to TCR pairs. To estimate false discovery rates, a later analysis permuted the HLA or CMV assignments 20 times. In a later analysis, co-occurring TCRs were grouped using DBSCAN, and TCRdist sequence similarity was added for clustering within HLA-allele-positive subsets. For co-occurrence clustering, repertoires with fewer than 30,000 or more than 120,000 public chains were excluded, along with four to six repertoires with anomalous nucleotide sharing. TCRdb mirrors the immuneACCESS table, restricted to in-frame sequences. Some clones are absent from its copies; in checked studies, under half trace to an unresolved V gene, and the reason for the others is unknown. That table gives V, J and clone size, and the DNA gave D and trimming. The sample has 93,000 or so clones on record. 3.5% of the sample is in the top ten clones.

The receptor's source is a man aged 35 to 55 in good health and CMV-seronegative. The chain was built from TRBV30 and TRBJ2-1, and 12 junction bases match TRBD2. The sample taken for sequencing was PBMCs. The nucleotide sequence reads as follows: TGTGCCTGGAGGCGACTAGCGGGAGCCAATGAGCAGTTCTTC. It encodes CAWRRLAGANEQFF.